A selection of T cell receptor beta chains follows, all from one sample in a study of blood T cell repertoires in COVID-19. Using immunoSEQ multiplex PCR, the repertoire was profiled, and TCRdb retains in-frame clones only, with some absent. This table has 120,000 or so clones, roughly nine tenths appearing once. The specimen sequenced was peripheral blood. The receptors stem from a man between 65 and 85 years old who had recovered from COVID-19. The conserved cysteine and the conserved F or W are not part of the CDR3 here.

j_call: TRBJ2-7
v_call: TRBV12-3/TRBV12-4
cdr3_aa: ASSLGTALEQY

j_call: TRBJ2-5
v_call: TRBV29-1
cdr3_aa: SVGHHNLQETQY

j_call: TRBJ2-7
v_call: TRBV28
cdr3_aa: ASNYLAGGVDEQY

j_call: TRBJ1-2
v_call: TRBV7-8
cdr3_aa: ASSLDNRGYGYT

j_call: TRBJ1-3
v_call: TRBV19
cdr3_aa: ASIRRPGNTIY

j_call: TRBJ2-3
v_call: TRBV4-3
cdr3_aa: ASSQVTSGTTDTQY

j_call: TRBJ2-7
v_call: TRBV28
cdr3_aa: ASSRDRSIILREQY

j_call: TRBJ1-1
v_call: TRBV5-1
cdr3_aa: ASSLGRGGTEAF

j_call: TRBJ1-1
v_call: TRBV2
cdr3_aa: ASSEADRDSNNTEAF

j_call: TRBJ2-1
v_call: TRBV19
cdr3_aa: ASRYPGGTQF

j_call: TRBJ2-1
v_call: TRBV5-6
cdr3_aa: ASSLAGLQAF

j_call: TRBJ1-2
v_call: TRBV3-1/TRBV3-2
cdr3_aa: ASSQAWRQGYGYT

j_call: TRBJ1-4
v_call: TRBV5-6
cdr3_aa: ASRESGAGEKLF

j_call: TRBJ1-2
v_call: TRBV10-3
cdr3_aa: AISESGDRDLYGYT

j_call: TRBJ2-3
v_call: TRBV5-1
cdr3_aa: ASSLAPTSGGFTDTQY

j_call: TRBJ1-2
v_call: TRBV2
cdr3_aa: ASIEGANNYGYT

j_call: TRBJ2-7
v_call: TRBV4-2
cdr3_aa: ASSQERTSWAYEQY

j_call: TRBJ2-7
v_call: TRBV19
cdr3_aa: ASSISANILYEQY

j_call: TRBJ2-1
v_call: TRBV20-1
cdr3_aa: SARKRNEQF

j_call: TRBJ1-2
v_call: TRBV5-1
cdr3_aa: ASKLGSRDGYT

j_call: TRBJ2-3
v_call: TRBV11-2
cdr3_aa: ASSPMIAGSTDTQY

j_call: TRBJ2-3
v_call: TRBV15
cdr3_aa: ATSRTGDTQY

j_call: TRBJ1-1
v_call: TRBV29-1
cdr3_aa: SVETGQGATEAF

j_call: TRBJ1-2
v_call: TRBV6-5
cdr3_aa: ASRPQGGYGYT

j_call: TRBJ2-5
v_call: TRBV5-1
cdr3_aa: ASSPQGARETQY

j_call: TRBJ1-2
v_call: TRBV6-2/TRBV6-3
cdr3_aa: ASSRGSGNYGYT

j_call: TRBJ1-1
v_call: TRBV9
cdr3_aa: ASSVSTGGYNTEAF

j_call: TRBJ2-3
v_call: TRBV19
cdr3_aa: ASKDLAGGGTDTQY

j_call: TRBJ1-3
v_call: TRBV11-2
cdr3_aa: ASSYSFGGSGNTIY